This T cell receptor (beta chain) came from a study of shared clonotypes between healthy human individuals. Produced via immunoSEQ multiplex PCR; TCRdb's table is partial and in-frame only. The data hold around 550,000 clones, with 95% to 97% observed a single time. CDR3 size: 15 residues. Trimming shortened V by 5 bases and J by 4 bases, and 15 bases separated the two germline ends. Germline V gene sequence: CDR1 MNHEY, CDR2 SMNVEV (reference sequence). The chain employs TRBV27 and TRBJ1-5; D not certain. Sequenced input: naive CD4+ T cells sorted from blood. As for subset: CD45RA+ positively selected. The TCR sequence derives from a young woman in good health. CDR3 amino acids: CASSPGPMKNQPQHF. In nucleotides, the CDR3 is TGTGCCAGCAGTCCTGGACCTATGAAAAATCAGCCCCAGCATTTT.